This TCR beta chain was identified in a study of cytomegalovirus exposure and HLA in healthy donors. Study-level results: Researchers left out some V segments, among them TRBV6-2 and TRBV6-3, as indistinguishable. It emerged from a later analysis that several of the most significant clusters appeared to be linked to common viral pathogens.

Use of 60 Vbeta and 13 Jbeta primers characterized the PCR. Sequencing was performed with immunoSEQ multiplex PCR; in TCRdb, only in-frame clones are kept and a portion is missing. Of roughly 38,000 clones listed, about 72% were seen once; the top ten hold around 8.4%. A word on this clone: No antigen is known for it.

This CDR3 has 16 residues. Per the germline V gene, CDR1 is SGHDT and CDR2 is YYEEEE. Germline trimming cut 0 bases from V and 3 bases from J; bases unmatched to any gene: 6. Sequencing input: PBMCs. The chain is built from TRBV5-6 and TRBJ2-1; 7 bases map to TRBD2. This TCR was recovered from a woman in her thirties in good health and CMV-seropositive. The CDR3 protein is CASSLAAGANYNEQFF. DNA for the CDR3: TGTGCCAGCAGCTTGGCCGCGGGAGCCAACTACAATGAGCAGTTCTTC.